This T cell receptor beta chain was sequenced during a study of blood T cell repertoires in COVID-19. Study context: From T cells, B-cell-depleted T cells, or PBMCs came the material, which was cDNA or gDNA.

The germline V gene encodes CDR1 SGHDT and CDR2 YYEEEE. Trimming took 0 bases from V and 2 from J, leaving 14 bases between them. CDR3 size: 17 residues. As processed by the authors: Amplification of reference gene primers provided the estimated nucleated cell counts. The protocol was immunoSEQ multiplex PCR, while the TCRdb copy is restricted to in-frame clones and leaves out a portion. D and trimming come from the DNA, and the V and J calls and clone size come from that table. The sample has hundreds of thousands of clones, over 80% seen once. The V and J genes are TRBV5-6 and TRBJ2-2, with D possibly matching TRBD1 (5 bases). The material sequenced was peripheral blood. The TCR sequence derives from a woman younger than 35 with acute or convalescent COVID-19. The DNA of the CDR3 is TGTGCCAGCAGCTTGGGGGTTGGGGCGGCCAACACCGGGGAGCTGTTTTTT. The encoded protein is CASSLGVGAANTGELFF. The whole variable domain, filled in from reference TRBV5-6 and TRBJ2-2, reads DAGVTQSPTHLIKTRGQQVTLRCSPKSGHDTVSWYQQALGQGPQFIFQYYEEEERQRGNFPDRFSGHQFPNYSSELNVNALLLGDSALYLCASSLGVGAANTGELFFGEGSRLTVL.